Only a few counts were recorded for the clone carrying this T cell receptor (beta chain). The antigen is undetermined. This entry is derived from a study of vaccination and CD4 T cells after COVID-19. Study background: The post-COVID samples were taken a median about 98 days after diagnosis, anywhere from 35 to 161. Controls had a CEFX pool, an HIV-1 Nef pool, or no peptide added. The peptides that stimulated the cells were overlapping spike peptides from SARS-CoV-2, HCoV-NL63, HCoV-OC43 and HCoV-229E.

The treatment is: roughly 10-day PBMC culture with coronavirus spike peptide pools or control peptides (ViraFEST assay). At the Johns Hopkins FTIC core, DNA taken from cultured CD4+ T cells was sequenced by way of the Oncomine TCR Beta short-read assay. From the PCR reads, TCRdb called clonotypes with MiXCR, one entry per CDR3 protein. The sample consists of 8,500 to 10,000 distinct CDR3 sequences, 50% to 60% of them appearing once. The sequence was obtained from a human donor who had recovered from COVID-19. Sequenced material: CD4+ T cells from blood, cultured in vitro.

The CDR3 is CASKRLKQGSYGYTF. The CDR3 coding sequence is TGTGCCAGTAAAAGACTAAAGCAGGGGTCTTATGGCTACACCTTC. The chain links TRBV19 to TRBJ1-2; the D gene is possibly TRBD1 (6 bases). The CDR3 totals 15 residues. Between the trimmed V and J ends, which lost 7 bases and 5 bases, there was a span of 20 bases. CDR1 LNHDA and CDR2 SQIVND come from the germline V gene (reference sequence).